This T cell receptor beta chain was sequenced in a study of cytomegalovirus exposure and HLA in healthy donors. Study overall: The study's early data release held 80 million to 95 million unique TCRs from HLA-typed donors. Study observations and caveats: Per a later analysis, 15,000 to 20,000 TCR beta sequences showed association with HLA alleles at 0.05 false discovery rate. The listing of 150 to 200 TCR beta chains classed them as cytomegalovirus-associated.

In the PCR, 60 Vbeta and 13 Jbeta primers were used. Source study methods: Later, 80 million or so unique TCR beta chains were counted in an analysis, and around 11 million of them were shared. Repertoires were generated with immunoSEQ multiplex PCR, while TCRdb's copy carries only in-frame clones and drops some. That table gives V, J and clone size, and the DNA gave D and trimming. Among 70,000 to 95,000 clones listed, over 75% were seen once. Remarks on this clone: What it binds is not known.

This CDR3 region has 16 residues. Germline lookup yields CDR1 MNHEY and CDR2 SVGAGI. Trimming took 0 bases from V and 4 from J; bases not matched to a gene: 4. The clonotype originates from a man between 18 and 29 years old in good health and CMV-seronegative. The sample consisted of PBMCs. The chain is built from TRBV6-5 and TRBJ2-5, with 11 bases that match TRBD2. For the CDR3, the DNA is TGTGCCAGCAGTTACTCAGGGCTAGCGGGGGGAGAGACCCAGTACTTC. It translates to CASSYSGLAGGETQYF.